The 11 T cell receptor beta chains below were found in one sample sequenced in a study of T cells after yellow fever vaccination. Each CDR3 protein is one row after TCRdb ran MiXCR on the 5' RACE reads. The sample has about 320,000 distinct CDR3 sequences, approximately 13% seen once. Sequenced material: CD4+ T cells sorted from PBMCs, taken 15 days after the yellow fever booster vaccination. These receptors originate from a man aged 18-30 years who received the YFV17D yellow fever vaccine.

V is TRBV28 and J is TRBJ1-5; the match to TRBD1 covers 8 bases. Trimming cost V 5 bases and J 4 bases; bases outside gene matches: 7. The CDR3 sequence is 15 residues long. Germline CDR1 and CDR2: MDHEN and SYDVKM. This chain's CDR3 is CASSKRTGKNQPQHF. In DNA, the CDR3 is TGTGCCAGCAGTAAGCGGACAGGGAAAAATCAGCCCCAGCATTTT.

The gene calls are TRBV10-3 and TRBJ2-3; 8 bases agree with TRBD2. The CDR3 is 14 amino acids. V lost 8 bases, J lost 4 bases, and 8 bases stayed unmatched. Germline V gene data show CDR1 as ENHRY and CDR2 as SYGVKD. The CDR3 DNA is TGTGCCATCCGGGTCGGGGGGGCTCCAGATACGCAGTATTTT. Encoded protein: CAIRVGGAPDTQYF.

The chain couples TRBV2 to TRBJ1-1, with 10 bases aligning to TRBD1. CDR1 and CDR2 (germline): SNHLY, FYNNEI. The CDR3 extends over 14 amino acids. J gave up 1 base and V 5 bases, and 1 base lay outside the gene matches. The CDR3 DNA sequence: TGTGCCAGCAGTCGGGACAGGGGGAACACTGAAGCTTTCTTT. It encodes CASSRDRGNTEAFF.

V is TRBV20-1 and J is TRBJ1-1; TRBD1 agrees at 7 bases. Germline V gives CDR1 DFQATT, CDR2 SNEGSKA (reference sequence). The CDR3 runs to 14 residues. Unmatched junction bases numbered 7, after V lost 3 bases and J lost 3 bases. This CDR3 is CSARIQGKDTEAFF. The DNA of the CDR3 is TGCAGTGCTAGGATACAGGGGAAAGACACTGAAGCTTTCTTT.

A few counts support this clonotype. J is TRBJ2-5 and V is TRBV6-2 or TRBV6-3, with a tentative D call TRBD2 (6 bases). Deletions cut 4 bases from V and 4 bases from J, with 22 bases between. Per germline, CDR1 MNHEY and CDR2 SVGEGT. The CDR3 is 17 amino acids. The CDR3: CASSSRSYSGAGETQYF. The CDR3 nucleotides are TGTGCCAGCAGTTCCCGATCCTATAGCGGCGCGGGAGAGACCCAGTACTTC.

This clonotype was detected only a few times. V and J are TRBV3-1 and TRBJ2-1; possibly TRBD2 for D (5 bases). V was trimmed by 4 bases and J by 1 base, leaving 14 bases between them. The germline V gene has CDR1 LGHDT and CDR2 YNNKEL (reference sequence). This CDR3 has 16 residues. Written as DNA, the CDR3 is TGTGCCAGCAGCCCAGCTGGGAGTTGGTCCTACAATGAGCAGTTCTTC. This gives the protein CASSPAGSWSYNEQFF.

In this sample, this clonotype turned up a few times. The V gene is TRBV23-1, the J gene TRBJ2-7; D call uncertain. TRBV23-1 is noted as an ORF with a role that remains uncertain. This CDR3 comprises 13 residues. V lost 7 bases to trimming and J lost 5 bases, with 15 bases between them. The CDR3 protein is CASKPYQVNEQYF. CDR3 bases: TGCGCCAGCAAACCCTACCAAGTGAACGAGCAGTACTTC.

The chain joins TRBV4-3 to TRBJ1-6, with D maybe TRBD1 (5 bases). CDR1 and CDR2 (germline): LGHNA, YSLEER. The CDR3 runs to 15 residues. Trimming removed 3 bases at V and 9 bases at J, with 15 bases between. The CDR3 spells CASSQSLREGSPLHF. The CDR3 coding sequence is TGCGCCAGCAGCCAGTCTCTCAGGGAGGGTTCACCCCTCCACTTT.

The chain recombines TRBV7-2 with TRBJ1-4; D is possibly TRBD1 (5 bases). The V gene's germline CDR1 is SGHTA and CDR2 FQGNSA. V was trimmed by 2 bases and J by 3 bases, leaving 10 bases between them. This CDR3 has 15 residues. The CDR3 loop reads CASSLIRAPNEKLFF. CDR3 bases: TGTGCCAGCAGCTTAATCAGGGCACCTAATGAAAAACTGTTTTTT.

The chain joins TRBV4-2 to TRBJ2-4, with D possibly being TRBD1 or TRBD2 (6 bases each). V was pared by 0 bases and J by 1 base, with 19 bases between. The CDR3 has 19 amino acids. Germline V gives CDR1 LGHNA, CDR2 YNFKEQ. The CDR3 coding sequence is TGTGCCAGCAGCCAAGATTTGGGCTACAGGGCGGGGGCCAAAAACATTCAGTACTTC. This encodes CASSQDLGYRAGAKNIQYF.

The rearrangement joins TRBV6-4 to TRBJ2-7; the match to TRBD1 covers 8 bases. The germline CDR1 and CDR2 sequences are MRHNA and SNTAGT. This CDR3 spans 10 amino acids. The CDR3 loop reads CASRTDRVNV. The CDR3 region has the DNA TGTGCCAGCAGGACGGACAGGGTTAACGTC.